This T cell receptor (beta chain) was sequenced during a study of OX40 agonist ivuxolimab in advanced cancers. Libraries were prepared by immunoSEQ multiplex PCR; TCRdb keeps only in-frame clonotypes and omits some of them. Here the sample spans about 67,000 clones, over 75% being singletons. The CDR3 contains 13 residues. The germline V gene encodes CDR1 MDHEN and CDR2 SYDVKM. The germline V and J ends were trimmed by 7 bases and 8 bases, with 15 bases remaining between them. The V and J genes are TRBV28 and TRBJ2-1; D tentatively fits TRBD1 or TRBD2 (5 bases each). This sample comprised CD4+ or CD8+ T cells sorted from blood, obtained in a trial of the OX40 agonist ivuxolimab. The source is an adult with an advanced solid tumor such as melanoma, head and neck, liver or kidney cancer. Written as DNA, the CDR3 is TGTGCCAGCATCCCCTCGGGACGCGATGAGCAGTTCTTC. Residues: CASIPSGRDEQFF.